This TCR beta chain is from a study of blood T cell repertoires in COVID-19. Trimming took 6 bases from V and 3 from J, leaving 8 bases between them. This CDR3 is 13 amino acids long. The V gene's germline CDR1 is ENHRY and CDR2 SYGVKD. Some clones are missing from TCRdb's copy, which holds only in-frame ones; the method was immunoSEQ multiplex PCR. The sample carries 100,000 to 120,000 clones, about 85% recorded once. The rearrangement joins TRBV10-3 to TRBJ1-4; D ambiguous. The sequence was collected from a human donor in a cohort sampled during active COVID-19. Sequencing was carried out using peripheral blood. The CDR3 is CAIRGGSNEKLFF. The CDR3, as DNA: TGTGCCATCAGGGGCGGGTCTAATGAAAAACTGTTTTTT.